One and the same sample provided the 5 T cell receptor beta chains below, sequenced in a study of beta chain features in type 1 diabetes. The authors reverse transcribed all of the isolated RNA, so sequencing captured expressed TCRB transcripts. TCRdb's copy holds only in-frame clones and misses some; the assay was immunoSEQ multiplex PCR. This table has 150,000 or so clones, about a tenth appearing once. The specimen was central memory CD4+ T cells from blood. These receptor sequences come from a man younger than 35 in good health.

V usage is TRBV5-1 and J usage is TRBJ2-1, with 11 bases lining up with TRBD2. V lost 3 bases, J lost 4 bases, and 6 bases stayed unmatched. This CDR3 has 16 amino acids. The germline CDR1 and CDR2 sequences are SGHRS and YFSETQ. The CDR3 DNA reads TGCGCCAGCAGCTCGACCCTAGCGGGGGGATACAATGAGCAGTTCTTC. Translation: CASSSTLAGGYNEQFF. Using reference TRBV5-1 and TRBJ2-1 for the parts outside the CDR3, the full variable domain is KAGVTQTPRYLIKTRGQQVTLSCSPISGHRSVSWYQQTPGQGLQFLFEYFSETQRNKGNFPGRFSGRQFSNSRSEMNVSTLELGDSALYLCASSSTLAGGYNEQFFGPGTRLTVL.

The chain carries TRBV2 and TRBJ1-6; 8 nucleotides match TRBD1. V lost 8 bases and J lost 5; bases outside the gene matches: 11. CDR1 and CDR2 (germline): SNHLY, FYNNEI. The CDR3 extends over 16 amino acids. The CDR3 spells CASLRTGGRNNSPLHF. In DNA, the CDR3 is TGTGCCAGCCTACGAACAGGGGGGCGGAATAATTCACCCCTCCACTTT.

This clone has a handful of counts. The rearrangement links TRBV7-2 to TRBJ2-7; D perhaps matches TRBD1 (6 bases). Germline CDR1 reads SGHTA; CDR2 reads FQGNSA. The CDR3 spans 13 residues. Trimming took off 4 bases at V and 2 bases at J, with 9 bases between the two ends. The CDR3 DNA is TGTGCCAGCAGCTCGGACAGACCCTACGAGCAGTACTTC. Protein product: CASSSDRPYEQYF.

This clone showed up just a few times. This chain links TRBV7-2 with TRBJ2-7; 7 nucleotides match TRBD2. The ends lost 3 bases at V and 4 bases at J; junction bases unmatched: 9. This CDR3 contains 15 residues. In germline, CDR1 is SGHTA, CDR2 FQGNSA. This CDR3 is CASSLVSGGSYEQYF. In DNA form, the CDR3 reads TGTGCCAGCAGCTTGGTTTCCGGGGGGAGTTACGAGCAGTACTTC.

This clone appeared many times. This chain uses TRBV28 with TRBJ1-3, with D tentatively TRBD1 (6 bases). V gave up 6 bases and J gave up 4 bases, with 13 bases separating them. Germline V lookup: CDR1 MDHEN, CDR2 SYDVKM. This CDR3 comprises 14 residues. The CDR3 bases are TGTGCCAGCAGAGCCGGGACAACCGGAAACACCATATATTTT. The encoded protein is CASRAGTTGNTIYF.